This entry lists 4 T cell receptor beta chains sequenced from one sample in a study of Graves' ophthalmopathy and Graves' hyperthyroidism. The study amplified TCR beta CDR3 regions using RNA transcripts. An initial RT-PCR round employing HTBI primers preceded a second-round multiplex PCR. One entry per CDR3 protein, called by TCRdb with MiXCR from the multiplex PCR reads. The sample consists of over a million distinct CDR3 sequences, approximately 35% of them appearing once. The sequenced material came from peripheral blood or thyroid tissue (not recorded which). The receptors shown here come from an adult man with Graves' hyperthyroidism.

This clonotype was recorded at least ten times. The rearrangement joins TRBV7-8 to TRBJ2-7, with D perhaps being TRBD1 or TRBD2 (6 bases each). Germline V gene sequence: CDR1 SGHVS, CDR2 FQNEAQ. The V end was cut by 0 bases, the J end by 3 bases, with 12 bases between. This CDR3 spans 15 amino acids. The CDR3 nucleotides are TGTGCCAGCAGCTTAGCCTCGGGGGCGGGCTACGAGCAGTACTTC. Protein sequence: CASSLASGAGYEQYF.

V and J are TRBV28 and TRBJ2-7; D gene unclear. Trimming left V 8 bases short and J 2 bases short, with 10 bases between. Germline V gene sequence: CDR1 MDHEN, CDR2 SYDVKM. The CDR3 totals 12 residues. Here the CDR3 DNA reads TGTGCCAGCCAGGTTAAAACCTACGAGCAGTACTTC. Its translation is CASQVKTYEQYF.

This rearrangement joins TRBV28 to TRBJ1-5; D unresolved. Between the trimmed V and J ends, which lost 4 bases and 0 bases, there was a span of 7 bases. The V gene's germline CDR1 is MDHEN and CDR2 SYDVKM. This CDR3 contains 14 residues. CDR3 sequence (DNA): TGTGCCAGCAGTTCCGTATATAGCAATCAGCCCCAGCATTTT. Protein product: CASSSVYSNQPQHF.

The CDR3 spells CASSLTVRDFYEQYF. For the CDR3, the DNA is TGTGCCAGCAGCTTAACTGTGAGGGATTTTTACGAGCAGTACTTC. The genes are TRBV7-2 and TRBJ2-7; TRBD2 might be the D (5 bases). This CDR3 contains 15 residues. Germline loops: CDR1 SGHTA, CDR2 FQGNSA. Trimming removed 2 bases at V and 4 bases at J, with 15 bases between. Using reference TRBV7-2 and TRBJ2-7 for the parts outside the CDR3, the full variable domain is GAGVSQSPSNKVTEKGKDVELRCDPISGHTALYWYRQSLGQGLEFLIYFQGNSAPDKSGLPSDRFSAERTGGSVSTLTIQRTQQEDSAVYLCASSLTVRDFYEQYFGPGTRLTVT.